This T cell receptor beta chain was observed in a study of regulatory T cells in long-lasting Graves disease. Study observations and caveats: With a few thousand shared public clonotypes, persistent patients exceeded new patients, who shared 950 to 1,000.

CDR3-region Arm-PCR and iRepertoire HTBI primers produced the TCR beta libraries. TCRdb ran MiXCR on the multiplex PCR reads and lists one entry per CDR3 protein. The table records about 430,000 distinct CDR3 sequences, 15% of them present only once. Documented time point: newly diagnosed GD, antithyroid drugs for less than 3 months. Isolated PBMC RNA provided the starting material for the TCR library. There are 11 residues in the CDR3. Germline CDR1 MDHEN, CDR2 SYDVKM. This clonotype was recorded at least ten times. Its antigen is not known. At one boundary the junction diverges from the germline segment, which might be a read error. These same records also appear under a second study, on T cells in Graves' hyperthyroidism and ophthalmopathy. This second study says: Uncontrolled infection, other autoimmune disease, pregnancy and lactation each barred patients from inclusion. Model predictions of ophthalmopathy came a median roughly 6.7 months before onset.

The sample was peripheral blood mononuclear cells (PBMCs), taken at new diagnosis, from a patient treated with antithyroid drugs. The sequence was obtained from a woman aged 40 to 50 with Graves disease. The chain is built from TRBV28 and TRBJ2-3; D is ambiguous. In nucleotides, the CDR3 is TGTGCCAGCAGTTTCACAAATACGCAGTATTTT. It codes for CASSFTNTQYF.